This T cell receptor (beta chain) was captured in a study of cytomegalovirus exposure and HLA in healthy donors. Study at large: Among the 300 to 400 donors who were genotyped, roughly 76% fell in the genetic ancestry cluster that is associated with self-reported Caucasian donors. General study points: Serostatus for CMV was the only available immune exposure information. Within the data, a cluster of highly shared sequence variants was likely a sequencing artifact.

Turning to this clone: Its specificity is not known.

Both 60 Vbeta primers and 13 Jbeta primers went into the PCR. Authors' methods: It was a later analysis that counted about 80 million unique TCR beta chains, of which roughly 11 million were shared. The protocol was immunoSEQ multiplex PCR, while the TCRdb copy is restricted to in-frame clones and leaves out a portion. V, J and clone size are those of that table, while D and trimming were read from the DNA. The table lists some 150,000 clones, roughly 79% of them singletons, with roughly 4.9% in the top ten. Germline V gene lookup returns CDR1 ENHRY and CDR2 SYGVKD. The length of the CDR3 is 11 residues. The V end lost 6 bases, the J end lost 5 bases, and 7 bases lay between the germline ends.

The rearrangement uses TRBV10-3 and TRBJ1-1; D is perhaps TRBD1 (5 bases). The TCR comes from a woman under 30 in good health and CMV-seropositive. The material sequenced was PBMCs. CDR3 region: CAISRGTEAFF. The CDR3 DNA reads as TGTGCCATCAGCCGGGGGACTGAAGCTTTCTTT.